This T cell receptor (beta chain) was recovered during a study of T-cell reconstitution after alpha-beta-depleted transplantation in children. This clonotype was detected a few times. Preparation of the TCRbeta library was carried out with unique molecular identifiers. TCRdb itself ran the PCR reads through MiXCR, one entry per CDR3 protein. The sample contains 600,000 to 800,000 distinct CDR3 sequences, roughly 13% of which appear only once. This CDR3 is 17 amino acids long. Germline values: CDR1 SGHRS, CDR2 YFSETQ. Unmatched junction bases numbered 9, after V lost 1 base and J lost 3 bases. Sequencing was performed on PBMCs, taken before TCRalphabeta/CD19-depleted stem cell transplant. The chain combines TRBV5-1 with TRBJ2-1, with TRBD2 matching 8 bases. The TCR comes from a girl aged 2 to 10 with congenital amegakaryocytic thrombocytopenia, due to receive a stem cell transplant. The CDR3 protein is CASSLSSLGTSYNEQFF. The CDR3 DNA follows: TGCGCCAGCAGCTTGTCGTCCCTTGGGACTAGCTACAATGAGCAGTTCTTC.